This T cell receptor (beta chain) is from a study of T cells in Graves' hyperthyroidism and ophthalmopathy. Study-level points and caveats: Blood also carried most thyroid clonotypes expanded above 0.001.

CDR3 length: 16 amino acids. Germline V gene lookup returns CDR1 DFQATT and CDR2 SNEGSKA (reference sequence). After removal of 6 bases from V and 3 bases from J, the junction contained 14 bases not matched to a gene. In this sample, this clonotype turned up many times. Its target is unknown. Authors of the study amplified TCR beta CDR3 regions from RNA transcripts. During a first-round RT-PCR of the TCR CDR3, the HTBI primer set was used. TCRdb re-called the multiplex PCR reads through MiXCR, storing one row per CDR3 protein. Counted here are around 430,000 distinct CDR3 sequences, around 14% occurring once; the ten biggest clones make up 30% to 35%. No ophthalmopathy progression within 18 months constituted stable Graves' hyperthyroidism. 10 ml of fresh peripheral blood supplied the PBMCs.

The sample was blood. This rearrangement joins TRBV20-1 to TRBJ2-7; 10 bases are a match to TRBD1. The TCR sequence derives from a woman aged 25 to 45 with Graves' hyperthyroidism. This CDR3 is CSAQRSGTGEFYEQYF. The CDR3 DNA reads as TGCAGTGCCCAGAGGTCGGGGACAGGGGAGTTCTACGAGCAGTACTTC.